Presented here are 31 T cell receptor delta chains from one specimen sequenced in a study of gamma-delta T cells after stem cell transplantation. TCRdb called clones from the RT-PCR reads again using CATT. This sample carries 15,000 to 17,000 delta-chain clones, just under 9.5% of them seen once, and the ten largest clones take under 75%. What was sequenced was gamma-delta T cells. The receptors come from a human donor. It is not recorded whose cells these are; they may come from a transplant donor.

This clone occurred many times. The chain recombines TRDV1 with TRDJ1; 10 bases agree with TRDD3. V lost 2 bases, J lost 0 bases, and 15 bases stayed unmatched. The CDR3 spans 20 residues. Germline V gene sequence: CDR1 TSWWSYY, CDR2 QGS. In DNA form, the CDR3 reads TGTGCTCTTGGGGAAACTTCTACGATGGTGGGGGATACCCACACCGATAAACTCATCTTT. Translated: CALGETSTMVGDTHTDKLIF.

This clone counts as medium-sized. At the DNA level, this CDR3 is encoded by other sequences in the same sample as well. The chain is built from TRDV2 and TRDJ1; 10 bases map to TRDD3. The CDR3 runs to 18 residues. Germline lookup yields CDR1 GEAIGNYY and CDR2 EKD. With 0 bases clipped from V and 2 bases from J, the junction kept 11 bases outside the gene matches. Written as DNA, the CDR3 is TGTGCCTGTGACACCGTAAAGGGGGGATACGGGCGGACCGATAAACTCATCTTT. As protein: CACDTVKGGYGRTDKLIF.

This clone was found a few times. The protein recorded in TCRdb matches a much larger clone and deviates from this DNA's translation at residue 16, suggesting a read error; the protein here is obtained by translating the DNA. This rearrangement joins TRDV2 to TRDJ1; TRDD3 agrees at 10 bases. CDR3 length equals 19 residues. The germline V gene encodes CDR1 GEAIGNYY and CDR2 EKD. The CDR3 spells CACDTVPTTGGLYTDQLIF. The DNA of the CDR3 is TGTGCCTGTGACACCGTTCCTACTACTGGGGGATTGTACACCGATCAACTCATCTTT.

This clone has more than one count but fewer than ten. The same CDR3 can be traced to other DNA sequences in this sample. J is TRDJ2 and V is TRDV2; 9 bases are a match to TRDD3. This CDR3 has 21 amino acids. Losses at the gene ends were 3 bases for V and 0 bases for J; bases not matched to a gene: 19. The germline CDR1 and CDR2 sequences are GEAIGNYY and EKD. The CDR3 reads CACDPVRILGDRGALTAQLFF. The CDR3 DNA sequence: TGTGCCTGTGACCCCGTACGGATCTTGGGGGATAGGGGAGCTTTGACAGCACAACTCTTCTTT.

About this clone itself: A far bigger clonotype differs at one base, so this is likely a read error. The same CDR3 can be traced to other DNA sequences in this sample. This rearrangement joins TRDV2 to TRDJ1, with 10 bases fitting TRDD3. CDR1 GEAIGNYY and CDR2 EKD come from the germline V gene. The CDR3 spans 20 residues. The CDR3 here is CACDTVYGGYRGEYTDKLIF. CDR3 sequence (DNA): TGTGCCTGTGACACCGTATATGGGGGATACCGTGGGGAGTACACCGACAAACTCATCTTT.

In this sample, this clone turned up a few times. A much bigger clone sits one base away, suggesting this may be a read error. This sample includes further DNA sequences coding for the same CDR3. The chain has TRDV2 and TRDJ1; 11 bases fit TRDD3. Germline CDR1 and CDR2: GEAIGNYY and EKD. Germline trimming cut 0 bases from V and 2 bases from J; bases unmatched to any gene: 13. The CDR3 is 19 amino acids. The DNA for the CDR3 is TGTGCCTGTGACACCCTTCTGGGGGATACTGGATCGTATACCGATAAACTCATCTTT. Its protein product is CACDTLLGDTGSYTDKLIF.

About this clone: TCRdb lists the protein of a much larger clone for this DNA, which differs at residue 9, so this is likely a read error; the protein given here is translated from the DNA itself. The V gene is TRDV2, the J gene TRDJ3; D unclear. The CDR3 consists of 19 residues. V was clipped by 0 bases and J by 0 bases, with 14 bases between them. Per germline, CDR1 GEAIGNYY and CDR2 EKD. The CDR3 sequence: CACDTVEEPSSWDTRQMFF. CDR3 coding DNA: TGTGCCTGTGACACCGTCGAGGAACCCAGCTCCTGGGACACCCGACAGATGTTTTTC.

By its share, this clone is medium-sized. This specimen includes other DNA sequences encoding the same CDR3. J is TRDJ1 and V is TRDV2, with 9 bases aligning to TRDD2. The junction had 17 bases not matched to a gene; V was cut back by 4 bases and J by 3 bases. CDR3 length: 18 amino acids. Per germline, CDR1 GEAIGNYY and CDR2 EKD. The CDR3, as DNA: TGTGCCTGTGATCCCCTTCCTACAGGGGACCCCAGGTCCGATAAACTCATCTTT. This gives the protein CACDPLPTGDPRSDKLIF.

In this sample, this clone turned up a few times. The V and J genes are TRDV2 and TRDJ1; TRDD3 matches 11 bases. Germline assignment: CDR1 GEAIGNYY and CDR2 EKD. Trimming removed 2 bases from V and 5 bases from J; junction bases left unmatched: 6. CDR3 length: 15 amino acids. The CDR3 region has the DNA TGTGCCTGTGACAGACTGGGGGATAGTGCGGATAAACTCATCTTT. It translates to CACDRLGDSADKLIF.

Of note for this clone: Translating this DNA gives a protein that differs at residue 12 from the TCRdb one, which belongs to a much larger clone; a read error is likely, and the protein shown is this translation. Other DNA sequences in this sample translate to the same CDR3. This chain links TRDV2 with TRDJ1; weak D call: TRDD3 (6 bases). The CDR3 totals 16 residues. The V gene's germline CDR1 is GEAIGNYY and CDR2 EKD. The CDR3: CACDALRGSDTYKLIF. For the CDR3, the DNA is TGTGCCTGTGACGCCCTTCGGGGATCGGACACCTATAAACTCATCTTT.

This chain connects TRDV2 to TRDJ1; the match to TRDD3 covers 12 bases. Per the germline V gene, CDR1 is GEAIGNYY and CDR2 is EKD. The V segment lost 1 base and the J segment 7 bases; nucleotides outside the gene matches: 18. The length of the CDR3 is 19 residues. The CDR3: CACDTSVLGDTLWAGKLIF. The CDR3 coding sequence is TGTGCCTGTGACACGAGTGTCCTGGGGGATACGCTGTGGGCGGGTAAACTCATCTTT.

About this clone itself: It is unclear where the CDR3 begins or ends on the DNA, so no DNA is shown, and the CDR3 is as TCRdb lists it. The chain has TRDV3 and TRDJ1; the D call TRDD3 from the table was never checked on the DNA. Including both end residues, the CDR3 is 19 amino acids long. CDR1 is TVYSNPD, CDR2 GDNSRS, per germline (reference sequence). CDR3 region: CAFGRGTWNSGRLADKLIF.

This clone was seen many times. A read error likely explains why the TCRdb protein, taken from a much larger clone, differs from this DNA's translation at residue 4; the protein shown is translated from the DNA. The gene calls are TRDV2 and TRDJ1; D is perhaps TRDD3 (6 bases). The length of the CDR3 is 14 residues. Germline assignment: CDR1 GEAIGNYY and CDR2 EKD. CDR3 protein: CACGTVSGERELIF. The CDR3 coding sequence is TGTGCCTGTGGCACCGTGTCGGGGGAGAGGGAACTCATCTTT.

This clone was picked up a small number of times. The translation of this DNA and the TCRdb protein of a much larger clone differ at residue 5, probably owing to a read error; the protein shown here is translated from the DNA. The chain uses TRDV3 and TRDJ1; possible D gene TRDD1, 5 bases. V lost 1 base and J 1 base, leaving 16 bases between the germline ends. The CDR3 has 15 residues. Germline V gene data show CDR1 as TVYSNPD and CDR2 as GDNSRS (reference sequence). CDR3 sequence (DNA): TGTGCCTTTACAATAGGTAATACAACCACCGATAAACTCATCTTT. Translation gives CAFTIGNTTTDKLIF.

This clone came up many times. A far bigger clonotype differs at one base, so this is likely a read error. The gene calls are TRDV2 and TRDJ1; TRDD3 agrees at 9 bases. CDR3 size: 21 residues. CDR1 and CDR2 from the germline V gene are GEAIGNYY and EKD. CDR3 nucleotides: TGTGCCCGTGACACCGTTGAGTCCAACCGGCGTACTGGGGGACTCACCGATAAACTCATCTTT. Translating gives CARDTVESNRRTGGLTDKLIF.

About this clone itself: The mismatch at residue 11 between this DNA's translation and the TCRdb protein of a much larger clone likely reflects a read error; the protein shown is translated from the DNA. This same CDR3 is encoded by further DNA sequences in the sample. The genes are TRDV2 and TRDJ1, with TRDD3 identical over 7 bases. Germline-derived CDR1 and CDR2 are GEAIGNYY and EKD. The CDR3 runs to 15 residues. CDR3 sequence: CACDTVLGQVYNLIF. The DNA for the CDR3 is TGTGCCTGTGACACCGTACTGGGGCAAGTGTATAACCTCATCTTT.

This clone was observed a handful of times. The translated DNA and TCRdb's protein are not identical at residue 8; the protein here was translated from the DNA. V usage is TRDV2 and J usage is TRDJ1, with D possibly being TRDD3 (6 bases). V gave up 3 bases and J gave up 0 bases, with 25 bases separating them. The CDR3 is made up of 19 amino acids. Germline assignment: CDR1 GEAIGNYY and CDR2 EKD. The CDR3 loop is CACDSGSRGDPSYTDKLIF. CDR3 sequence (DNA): TGTGCCTGTGACTCCGGTTCACGGGGGGACCCGTCGTACACCGATAAACTCATCTTT.

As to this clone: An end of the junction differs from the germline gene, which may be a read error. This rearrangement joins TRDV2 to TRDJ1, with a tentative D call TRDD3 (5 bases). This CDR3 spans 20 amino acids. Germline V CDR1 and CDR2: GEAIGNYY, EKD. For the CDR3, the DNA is TGTGCCTGTGACACTCTACCTCATAGGGCTGAGGCCTCTTACACCGATACACTCATCTTT. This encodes CACDTLPHRAEASYTDTLIF.

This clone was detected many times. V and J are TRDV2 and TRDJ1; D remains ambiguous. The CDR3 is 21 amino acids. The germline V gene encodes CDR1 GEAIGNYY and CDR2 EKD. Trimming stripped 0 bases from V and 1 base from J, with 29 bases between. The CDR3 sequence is CACDTVECHLPPGVLTDKLIF. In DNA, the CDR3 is TGTGCCTGTGACACCGTTGAGTGCCACCTGCCTCCTGGTGTACTCACCGATAAACTCATCTTT.

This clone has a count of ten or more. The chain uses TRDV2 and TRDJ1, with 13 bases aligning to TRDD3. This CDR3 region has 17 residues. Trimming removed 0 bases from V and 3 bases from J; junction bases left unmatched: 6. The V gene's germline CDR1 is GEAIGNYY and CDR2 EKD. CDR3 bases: TGTGCCTGTGACACCCGGACTGGGGGATACGTAGCCGATAAACTCATCTTT. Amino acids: CACDTRTGGYVADKLIF.

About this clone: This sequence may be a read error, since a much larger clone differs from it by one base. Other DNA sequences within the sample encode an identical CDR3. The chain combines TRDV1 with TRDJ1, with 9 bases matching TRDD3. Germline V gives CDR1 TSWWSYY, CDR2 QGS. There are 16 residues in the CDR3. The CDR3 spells CALGEGLTRGYAGLIF. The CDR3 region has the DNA TGCGCTCTTGGGGAAGGACTTACGCGGGGATACGCAGGACTCATCTTT.

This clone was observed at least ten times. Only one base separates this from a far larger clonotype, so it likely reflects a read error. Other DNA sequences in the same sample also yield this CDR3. CDR3 DNA: TGCGCTCTTGGGGAAATTTCCTACCCCCTCCTACTGGGGGATACGCTGGGTAAACTCATCTTT. This sequence encodes CALGEISYPLLLGDTLGKLIF. The chain uses TRDV1 and TRDJ1; 13 nucleotides match TRDD3. CDR3 length: 21 amino acids. Germline V gene lookup returns CDR1 TSWWSYY and CDR2 QGS.

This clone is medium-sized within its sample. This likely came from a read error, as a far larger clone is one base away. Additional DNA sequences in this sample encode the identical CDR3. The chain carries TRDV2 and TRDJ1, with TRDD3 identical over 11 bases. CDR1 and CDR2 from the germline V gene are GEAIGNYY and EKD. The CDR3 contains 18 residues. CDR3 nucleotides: TGTGCCTGTGACATAGTGGGGGATACGCGATCTTACACCGATAAGCTCATCTTT. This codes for CACDIVGDTRSYTDKLIF.

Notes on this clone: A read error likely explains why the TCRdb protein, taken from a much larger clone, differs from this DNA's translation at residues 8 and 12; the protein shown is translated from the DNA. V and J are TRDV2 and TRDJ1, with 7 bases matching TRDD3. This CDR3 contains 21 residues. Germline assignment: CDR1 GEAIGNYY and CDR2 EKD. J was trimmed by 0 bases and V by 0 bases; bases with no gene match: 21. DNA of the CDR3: TGTGCCTGTGACACCCTCAATCCCGTACTGGGGTCTAGATCGTACACCGATAAACTCATCTTT. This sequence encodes CACDTLNPVLGSRSYTDKLIF.

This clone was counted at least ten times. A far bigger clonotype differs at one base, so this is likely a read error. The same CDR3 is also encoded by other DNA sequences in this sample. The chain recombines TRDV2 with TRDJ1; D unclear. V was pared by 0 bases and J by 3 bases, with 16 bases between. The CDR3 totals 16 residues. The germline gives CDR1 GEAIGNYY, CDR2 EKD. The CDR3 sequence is CACDTVQHTNADKLIF. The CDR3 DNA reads TGTGCCTGTGACACCGTACAGCACACCAACGCCGATAAACTCATCTTT.

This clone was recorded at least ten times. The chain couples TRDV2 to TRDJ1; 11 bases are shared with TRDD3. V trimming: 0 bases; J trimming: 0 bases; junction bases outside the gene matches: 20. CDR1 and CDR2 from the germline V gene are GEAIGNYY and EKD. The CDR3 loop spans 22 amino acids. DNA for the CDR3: TGTGCCTGTGACACCGTACGCATTCTGGGGGATACACCCTCTCCGGACACCGATAAACTCATCTTT. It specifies CACDTVRILGDTPSPDTDKLIF.

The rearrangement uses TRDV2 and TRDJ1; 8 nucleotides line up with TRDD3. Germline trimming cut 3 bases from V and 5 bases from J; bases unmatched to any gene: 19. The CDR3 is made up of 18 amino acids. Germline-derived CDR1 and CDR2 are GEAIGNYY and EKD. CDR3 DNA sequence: TGTGCCTGTGACCTCGTCTGGGGGAAACGCAACTCTTCAGATAAACTCATCTTT. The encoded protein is CACDLVWGKRNSSDKLIF.

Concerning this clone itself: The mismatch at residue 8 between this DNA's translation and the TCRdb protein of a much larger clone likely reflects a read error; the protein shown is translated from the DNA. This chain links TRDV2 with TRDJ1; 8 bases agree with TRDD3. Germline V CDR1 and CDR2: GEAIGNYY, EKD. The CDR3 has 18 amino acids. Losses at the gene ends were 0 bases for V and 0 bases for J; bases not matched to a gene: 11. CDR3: CACDTVSSVLGDTDKLIF. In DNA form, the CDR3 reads TGTGCCTGTGACACCGTTTCCTCGGTACTGGGGGACACCGATAAACTCATCTTT.

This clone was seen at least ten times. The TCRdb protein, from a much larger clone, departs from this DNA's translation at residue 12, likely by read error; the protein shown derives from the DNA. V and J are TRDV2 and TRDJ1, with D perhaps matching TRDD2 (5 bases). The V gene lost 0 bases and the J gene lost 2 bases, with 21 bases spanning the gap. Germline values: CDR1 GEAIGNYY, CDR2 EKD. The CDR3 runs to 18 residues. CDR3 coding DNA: TGTGCCTGTGACACCCTCAAATTCCTGGTGGATCCGACCGATAAACTCATCTTT. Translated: CACDTLKFLVDPTDKLIF.

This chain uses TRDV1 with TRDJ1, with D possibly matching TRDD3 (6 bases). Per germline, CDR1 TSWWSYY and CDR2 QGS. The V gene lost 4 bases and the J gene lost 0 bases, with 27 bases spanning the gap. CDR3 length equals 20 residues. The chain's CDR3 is CALGVLGLFSGATYTDKLIF. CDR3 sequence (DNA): TGTGCTCTTGGGGTACTTGGCCTTTTCTCTGGGGCCACCTACACCGATAAACTCATCTTT.

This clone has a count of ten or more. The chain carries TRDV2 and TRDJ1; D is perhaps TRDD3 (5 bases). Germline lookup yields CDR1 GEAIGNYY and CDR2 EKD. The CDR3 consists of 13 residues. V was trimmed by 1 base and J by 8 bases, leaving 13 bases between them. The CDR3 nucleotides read TGTGCCTGTGACACTTGGGACGGGGAGAAACTCATCTTT. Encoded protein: CACDTWDGEKLIF.